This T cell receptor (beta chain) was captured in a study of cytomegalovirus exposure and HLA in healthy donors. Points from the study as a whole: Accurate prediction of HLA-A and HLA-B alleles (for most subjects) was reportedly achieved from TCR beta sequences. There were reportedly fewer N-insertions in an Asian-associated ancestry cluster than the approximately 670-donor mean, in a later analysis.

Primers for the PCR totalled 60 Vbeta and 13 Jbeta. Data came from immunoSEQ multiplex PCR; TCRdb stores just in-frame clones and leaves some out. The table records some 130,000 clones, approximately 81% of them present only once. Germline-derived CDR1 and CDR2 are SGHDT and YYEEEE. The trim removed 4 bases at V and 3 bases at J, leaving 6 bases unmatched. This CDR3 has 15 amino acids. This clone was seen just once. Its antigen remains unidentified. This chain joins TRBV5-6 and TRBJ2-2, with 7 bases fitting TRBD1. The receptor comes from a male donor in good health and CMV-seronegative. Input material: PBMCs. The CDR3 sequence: CASSLTGTDTGELFF. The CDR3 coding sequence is TGTGCCAGCAGCCTGACAGGGACGGACACCGGGGAGCTGTTTTTT.